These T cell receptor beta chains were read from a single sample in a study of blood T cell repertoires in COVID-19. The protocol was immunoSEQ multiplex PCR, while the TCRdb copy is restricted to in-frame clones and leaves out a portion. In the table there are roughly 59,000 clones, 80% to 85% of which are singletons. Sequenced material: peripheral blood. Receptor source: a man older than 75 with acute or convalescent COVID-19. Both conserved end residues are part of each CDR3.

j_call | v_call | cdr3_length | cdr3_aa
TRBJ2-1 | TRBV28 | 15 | CASSTAGASYNEQFF
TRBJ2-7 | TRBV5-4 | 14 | CASSFAGTAYEQYF
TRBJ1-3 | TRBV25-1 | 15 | CASSRDRSSGNTIYF
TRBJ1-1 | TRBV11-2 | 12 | CASTRQGEVAFF
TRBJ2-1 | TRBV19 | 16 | CASSINGLNQWNEQFF
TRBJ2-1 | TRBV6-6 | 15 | CASIPGLAAYNEQFF
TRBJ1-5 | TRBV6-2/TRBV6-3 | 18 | CASSYDQDRPYSNQPQHF
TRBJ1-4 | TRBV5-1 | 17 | CASSLELPGQGGEKLFF
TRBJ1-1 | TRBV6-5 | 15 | CASSFISRRDTEAFF
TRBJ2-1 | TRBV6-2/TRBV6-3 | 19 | CASSYSILGPGQSYNEQFF
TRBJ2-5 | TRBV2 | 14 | CASSEEVEGETQYF
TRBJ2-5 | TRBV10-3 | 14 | CAIRPGLVEETQYF
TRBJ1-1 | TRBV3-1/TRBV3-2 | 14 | CASSTRRGGTEAFF
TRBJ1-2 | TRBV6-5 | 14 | CASSYQGLSRGYTF
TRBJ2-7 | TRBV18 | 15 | CASSGPGQTYYEQYF
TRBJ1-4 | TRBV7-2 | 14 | CASSVNSRDEKLFF
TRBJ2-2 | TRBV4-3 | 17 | CASSQETSGGGAGELFF
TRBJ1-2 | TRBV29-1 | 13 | CSVVQGDGDGYTF
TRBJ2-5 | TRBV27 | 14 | CASASAGGPETQYF
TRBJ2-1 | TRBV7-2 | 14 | CASSPTMGGNEQFF
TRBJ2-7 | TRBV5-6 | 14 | CASSFQAGRYEQYF
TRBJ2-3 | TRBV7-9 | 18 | CASSLAVAGYPSTDTQYF
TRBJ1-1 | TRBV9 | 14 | CASSVAGGNTEAFF
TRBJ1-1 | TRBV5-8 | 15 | CASSLGTGWETEAFF
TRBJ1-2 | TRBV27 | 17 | CASSLAGQALRGYGYTF
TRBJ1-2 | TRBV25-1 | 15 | CASRGQTMNNYGYTF
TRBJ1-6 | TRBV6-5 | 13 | CASSRSYNSPLHF
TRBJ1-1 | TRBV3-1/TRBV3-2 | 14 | CASSDRGQEPEAFF
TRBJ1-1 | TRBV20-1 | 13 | CSASLRRNTEAFF
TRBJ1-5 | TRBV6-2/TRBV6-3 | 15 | CASSSTDGIYQPQHF
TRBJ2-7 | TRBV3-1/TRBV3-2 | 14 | CASSQDLTRGEQYF
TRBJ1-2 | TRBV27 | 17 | CASRPDRAKKINYGYTF
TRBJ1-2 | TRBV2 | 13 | CASTEDSTYGYTF
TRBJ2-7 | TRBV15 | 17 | CATSRDPRLAGVSEQYF
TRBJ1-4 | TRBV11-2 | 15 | CASSLVGGRVEKLFF
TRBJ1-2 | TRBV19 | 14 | CASSTQGAGYGYTF
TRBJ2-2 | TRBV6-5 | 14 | CASSSTRGGGELFF